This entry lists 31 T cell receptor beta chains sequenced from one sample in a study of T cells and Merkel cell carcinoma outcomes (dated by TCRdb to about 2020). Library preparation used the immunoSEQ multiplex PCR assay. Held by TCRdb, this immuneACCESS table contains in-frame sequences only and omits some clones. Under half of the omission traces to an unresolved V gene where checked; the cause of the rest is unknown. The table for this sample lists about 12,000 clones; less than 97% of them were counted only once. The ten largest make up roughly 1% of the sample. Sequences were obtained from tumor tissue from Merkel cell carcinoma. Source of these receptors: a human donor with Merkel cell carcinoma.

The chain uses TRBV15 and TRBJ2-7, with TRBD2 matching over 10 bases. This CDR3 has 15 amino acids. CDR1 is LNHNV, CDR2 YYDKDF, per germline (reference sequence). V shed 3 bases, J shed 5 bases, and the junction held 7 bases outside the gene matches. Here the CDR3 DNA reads TGTGCCACCAGCAGTGAAGCGGGAGGGGTGGACGAGCAGTACTTC. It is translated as CATSSEAGGVDEQYF.

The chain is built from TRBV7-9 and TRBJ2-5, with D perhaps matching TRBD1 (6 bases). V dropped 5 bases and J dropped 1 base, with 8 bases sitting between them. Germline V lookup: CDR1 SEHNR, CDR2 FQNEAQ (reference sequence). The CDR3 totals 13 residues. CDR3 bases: TGTGCCAGCAGCCGACAGGTCCAAGAGACCCAGTACTTC. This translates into CASSRQVQETQYF.

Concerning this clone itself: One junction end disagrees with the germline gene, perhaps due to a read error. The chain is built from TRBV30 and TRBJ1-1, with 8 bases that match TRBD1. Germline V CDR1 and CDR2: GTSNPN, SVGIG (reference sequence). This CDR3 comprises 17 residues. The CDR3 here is CAWTKGRGTGVGTEACF. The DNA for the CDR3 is TGTGCCTGGACCAAAGGCCGGGGGACAGGAGTAGGCACTGAAGCTTGCTTT.

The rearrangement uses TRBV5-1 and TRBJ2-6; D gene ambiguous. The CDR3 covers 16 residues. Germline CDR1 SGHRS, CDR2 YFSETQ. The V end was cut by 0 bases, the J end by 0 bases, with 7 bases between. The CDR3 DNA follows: TGCGCCAGCAGCTTGGGACACACCTCTGGGGCCAACGTCCTGACTTTC. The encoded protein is CASSLGHTSGANVLTF.

CDR3 nucleotide sequence: TGTGCCAGCAGTTACAGTGGAGGGAGTTTGGAGACCCAGTACTTC. This gives the protein CASSYSGGSLETQYF. This rearrangement joins TRBV2 to TRBJ2-5; TRBD2 might be the D (6 bases). The CDR3 extends over 15 amino acids. V was pared by 5 bases and J by 5 bases, with 18 bases between. Germline V gives CDR1 SNHLY, CDR2 FYNNEI.

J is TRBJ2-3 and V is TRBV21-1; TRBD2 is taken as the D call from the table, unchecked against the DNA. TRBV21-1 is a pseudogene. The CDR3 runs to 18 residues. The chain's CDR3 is CASSKVGTSGTRTDTQYF. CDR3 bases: TGTGCCAGCAGCAAAGTCGGGACTAGCGGAACCCGGACAGATACGCAGTATTTT.

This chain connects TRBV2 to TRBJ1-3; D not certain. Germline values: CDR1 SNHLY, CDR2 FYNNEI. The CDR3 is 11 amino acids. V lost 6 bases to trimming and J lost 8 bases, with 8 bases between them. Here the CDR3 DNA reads TGTGCCAGCAGAGCTGCCCACACCATATATTTT. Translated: CASRAAHTIYF.

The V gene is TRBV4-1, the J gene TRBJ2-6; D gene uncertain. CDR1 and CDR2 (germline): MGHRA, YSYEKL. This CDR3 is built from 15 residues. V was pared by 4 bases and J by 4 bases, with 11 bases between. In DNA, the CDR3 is TGCGCCAGCAGCCGTATGGTATACGGGGCCAACGTCCTGACTTTC. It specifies CASSRMVYGANVLTF.

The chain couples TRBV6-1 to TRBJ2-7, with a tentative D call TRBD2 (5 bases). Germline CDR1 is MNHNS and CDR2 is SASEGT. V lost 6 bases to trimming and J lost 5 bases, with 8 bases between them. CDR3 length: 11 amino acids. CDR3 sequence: CASREGHEQYF. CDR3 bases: TGTGCCAGCAGAGAGGGCCACGAGCAGTACTTC.

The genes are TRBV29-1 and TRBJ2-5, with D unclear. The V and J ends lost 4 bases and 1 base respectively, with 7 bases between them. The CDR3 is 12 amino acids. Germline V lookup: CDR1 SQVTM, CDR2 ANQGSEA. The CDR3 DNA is TGCAGCGTTGTCGAAGCCCAAGAGACCCAGTACTTC. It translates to CSVVEAQETQYF.

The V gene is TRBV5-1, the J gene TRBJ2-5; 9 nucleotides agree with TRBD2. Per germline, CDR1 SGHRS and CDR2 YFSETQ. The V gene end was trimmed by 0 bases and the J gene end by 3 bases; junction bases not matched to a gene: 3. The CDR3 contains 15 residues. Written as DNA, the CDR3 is TGCGCCAGCAGCTTGGGATCTAGCGGGGAAGAGACCCAGTACTTC. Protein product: CASSLGSSGEETQYF.

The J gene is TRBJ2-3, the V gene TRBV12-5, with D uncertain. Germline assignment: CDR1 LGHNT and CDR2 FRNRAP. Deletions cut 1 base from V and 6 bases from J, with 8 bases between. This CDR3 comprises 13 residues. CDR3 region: CASGLGLWDTQYF. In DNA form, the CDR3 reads TGTGCTAGTGGTTTGGGTCTGTGGGATACGCAGTATTTT.

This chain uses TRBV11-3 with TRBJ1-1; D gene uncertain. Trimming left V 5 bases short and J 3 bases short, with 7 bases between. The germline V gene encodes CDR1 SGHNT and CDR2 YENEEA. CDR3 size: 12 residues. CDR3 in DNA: TGTGCCAGCAGCCCAGGTGACACTGAAGCTTTCTTT. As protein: CASSPGDTEAFF.

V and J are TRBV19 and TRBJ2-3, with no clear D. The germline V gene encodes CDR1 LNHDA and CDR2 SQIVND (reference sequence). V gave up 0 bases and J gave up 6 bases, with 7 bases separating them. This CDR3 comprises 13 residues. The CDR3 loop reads CASSIDRSDTQYF. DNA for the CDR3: TGTGCCAGTAGTATAGATCGCAGCGATACGCAGTATTTT.

CDR3 in DNA: TGTGCCAGCAGGAGGGGACAGGACGCGAACACCGGGGAGCTGTTTTTT. As protein: CASRRGQDANTGELFF. The chain joins TRBV11-3 to TRBJ2-2; 8 nucleotides line up with TRBD1. The length of the CDR3 is 16 residues. J gave up 0 bases and V 6 bases, and 6 bases lay outside the gene matches. Germline V gene data show CDR1 as SGHNT and CDR2 as YENEEA.

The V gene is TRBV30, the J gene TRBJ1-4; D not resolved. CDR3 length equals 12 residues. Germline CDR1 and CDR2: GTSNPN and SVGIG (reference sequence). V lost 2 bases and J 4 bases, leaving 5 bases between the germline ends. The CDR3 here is CAWSRVNEKLFF. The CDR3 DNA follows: TGTGCCTGGAGTCGGGTTAATGAAAAACTGTTTTTT.

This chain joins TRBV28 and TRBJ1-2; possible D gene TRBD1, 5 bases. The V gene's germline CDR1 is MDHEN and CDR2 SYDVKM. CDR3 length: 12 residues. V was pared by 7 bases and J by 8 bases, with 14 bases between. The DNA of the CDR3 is TGTGCCAGCACCCCGGACGGGGCGGGCTACACCTTC. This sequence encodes CASTPDGAGYTF.

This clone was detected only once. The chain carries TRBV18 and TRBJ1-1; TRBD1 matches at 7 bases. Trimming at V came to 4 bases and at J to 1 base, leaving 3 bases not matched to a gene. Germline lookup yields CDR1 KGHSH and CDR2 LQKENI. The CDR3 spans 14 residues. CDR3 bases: TGTGCCAGCTCACGGGACAGTCGGAACACTGAAGCTTTCTTT. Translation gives CASSRDSRNTEAFF.

The CDR3, as DNA: TGTGCCTGGAGCACACCTCCTCAGCGGGTGAAGCAGTACTTC. This codes for CAWSTPPQRVKQYF. The chain carries TRBV30 and TRBJ2-7; D is possibly TRBD2 (6 bases). Germline V gene sequence: CDR1 GTSNPN, CDR2 SVGIG (reference sequence). V dropped 3 bases and J dropped 8 bases, with 20 bases sitting between them. The CDR3 runs 14 residues. Full variable domain (outside the CDR3, taken from reference TRBV30 and TRBJ2-7): SQTIHQWPATLVQPVGSPLSLECTVEGTSNPNLYWYRQAAGRGLQLLFYSVGIGQISSEVPQNLSASRPQDRQFILSSKKLLLSDSGFYLCAWSTPPQRVKQYFGPGTRLTVT.

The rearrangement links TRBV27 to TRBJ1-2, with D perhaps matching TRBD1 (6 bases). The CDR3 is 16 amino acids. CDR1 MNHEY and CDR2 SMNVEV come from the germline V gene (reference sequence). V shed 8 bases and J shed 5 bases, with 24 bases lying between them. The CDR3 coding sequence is TGTGCCAGCCGGACCGGGCGGCAGGGGCTTTTATATGGCTACACCTTC. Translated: CASRTGRQGLLYGYTF.

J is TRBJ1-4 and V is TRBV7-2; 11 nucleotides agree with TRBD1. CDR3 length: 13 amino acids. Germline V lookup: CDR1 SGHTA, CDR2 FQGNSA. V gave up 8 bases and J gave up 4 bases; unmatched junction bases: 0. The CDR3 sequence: CASGTGGNEKLFF. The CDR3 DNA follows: TGTGCCAGCGGGACAGGGGGTAATGAAAAACTGTTTTTT. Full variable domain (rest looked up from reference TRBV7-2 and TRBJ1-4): GAGVSQSPSNKVTEKGKDVELRCDPISGHTALYWYRQSLGQGLEFLIYFQGNSAPDKSGLPSDRFSAERTGGSVSTLTIQRTQQEDSAVYLCASGTGGNEKLFFGSGTQLSVL.

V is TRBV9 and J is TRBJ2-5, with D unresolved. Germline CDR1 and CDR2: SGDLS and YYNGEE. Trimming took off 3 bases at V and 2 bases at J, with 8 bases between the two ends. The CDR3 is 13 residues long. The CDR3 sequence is CASSASLQETQYF. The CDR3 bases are TGTGCCAGCAGCGCGTCCTTACAAGAGACCCAGTACTTC. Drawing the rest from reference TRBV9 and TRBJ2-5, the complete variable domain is DSGVTQTPKHLITATGQRVTLRCSPRSGDLSVYWYQQSLDQGLQFLIQYYNGEERAKGNILERFSAQQFPDLHSELNLSSLELGDSALYFCASSASLQETQYFGPGTRLLVL.

CDR3 sequence reads: CASSVGKANEKLFF. CDR3 DNA sequence: TGCGCCAGCAGCGTAGGGAAGGCTAATGAAAAACTGTTTTTT. The rearrangement links TRBV5-1 to TRBJ1-4; unclear D gene. Trimming took 4 bases from V and 3 from J, leaving 10 bases between them. CDR1 SGHRS and CDR2 YFSETQ come from the germline V gene. CDR3 length equals 14 residues.

Written as DNA, the CDR3 is TGTGCCAGCAGCCTCGGGACTACCCACACAGATACGCAGTATTTT. Residues: CASSLGTTHTDTQYF. The chain is built from TRBV5-8 and TRBJ2-3; TRBD2 agrees at 7 bases. Trimming cost V 4 bases and J 2 bases; bases outside gene matches: 7. Germline V gene lookup returns CDR1 SGHTS and CDR2 YDEGEE. The CDR3 spans 15 residues.

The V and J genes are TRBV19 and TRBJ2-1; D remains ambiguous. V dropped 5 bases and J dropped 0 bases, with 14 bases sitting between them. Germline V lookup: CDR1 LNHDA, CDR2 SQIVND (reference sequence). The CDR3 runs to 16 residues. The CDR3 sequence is CASSSGPPGSYNEQFF. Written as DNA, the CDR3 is TGTGCCAGTAGTTCCGGGCCCCCCGGCTCCTACAATGAGCAGTTCTTC. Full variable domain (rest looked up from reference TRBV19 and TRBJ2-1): DGGITQSPKYLFRKEGQNVTLSCEQNLNHDAMYWYRQDPGQGLRLIYYSQIVNDFQKGDIAEGYSVSREKKESFPLTVTSAQKNPTAFYLCASSSGPPGSYNEQFFGPGTRLTVL.

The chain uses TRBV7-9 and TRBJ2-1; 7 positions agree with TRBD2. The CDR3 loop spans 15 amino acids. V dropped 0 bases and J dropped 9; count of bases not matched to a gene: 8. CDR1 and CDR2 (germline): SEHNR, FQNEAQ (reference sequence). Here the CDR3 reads CASSLAGGLPGEQFF. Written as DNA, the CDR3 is TGTGCCAGCAGCTTAGCGGGAGGGCTCCCAGGTGAGCAGTTCTTC.

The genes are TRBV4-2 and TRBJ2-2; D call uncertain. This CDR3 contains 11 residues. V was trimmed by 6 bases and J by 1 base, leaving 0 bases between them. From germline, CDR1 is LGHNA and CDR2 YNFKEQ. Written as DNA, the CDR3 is TGTGCCAGCAGGAACACCGGGGAGCTGTTTTTT. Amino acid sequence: CASRNTGELFF.

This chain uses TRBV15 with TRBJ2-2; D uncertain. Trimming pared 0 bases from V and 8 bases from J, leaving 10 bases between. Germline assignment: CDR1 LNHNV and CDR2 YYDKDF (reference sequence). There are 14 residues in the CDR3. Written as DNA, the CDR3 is TGTGCCACCAGCAGAGAAGGCGTACGGGGGGAGCTGTTTTTT. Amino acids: CATSREGVRGELFF.

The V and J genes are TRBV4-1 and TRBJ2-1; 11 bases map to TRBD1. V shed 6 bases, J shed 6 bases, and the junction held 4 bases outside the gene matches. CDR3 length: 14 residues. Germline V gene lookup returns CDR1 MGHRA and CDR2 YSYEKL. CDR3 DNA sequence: TGCGCCAGCAGTCGGGACAGGGGGGTCAATGAGCAGTTCTTC. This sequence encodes CASSRDRGVNEQFF.

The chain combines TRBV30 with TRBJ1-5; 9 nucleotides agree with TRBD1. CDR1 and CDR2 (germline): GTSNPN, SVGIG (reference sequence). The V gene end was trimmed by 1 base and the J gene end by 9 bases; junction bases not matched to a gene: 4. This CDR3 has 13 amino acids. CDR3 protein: CAWSAGQGRPQHF. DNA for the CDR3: TGTGCCTGGAGTGCGGGACAGGGTCGGCCCCAGCATTTT.

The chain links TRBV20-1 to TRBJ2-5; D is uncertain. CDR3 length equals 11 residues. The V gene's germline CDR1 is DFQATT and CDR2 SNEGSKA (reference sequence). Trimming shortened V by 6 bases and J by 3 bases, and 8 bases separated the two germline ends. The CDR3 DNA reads TGCAGTGCCACGTCGGAAGAGACCCAGTACTTC. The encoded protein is CSATSEETQYF.